Presented here are 10 T cell receptor beta chains from one specimen sequenced in a study of cytomegalovirus exposure and HLA in healthy donors. With 60 Vbeta and 13 Jbeta primers, the PCR was carried out. The table came from immunoSEQ multiplex PCR; TCRdb's copy has only in-frame clones and leaves some out. The sample yields under 150,000 clones, over 75% seen once. The sequencing input was PBMCs. The origin of the receptors is a woman younger than 35 in good health and CMV-seronegative.

The V and J genes are TRBV28 and TRBJ1-5; 10 bases align to TRBD1. The length of the CDR3 is 14 residues. Trimming took 3 bases from V and 7 from J; bases not matched to a gene: 3. Germline CDR1 MDHEN, CDR2 SYDVKM. The CDR3 region has the DNA TGTGCCAGCAGTTTCCGGGACAGGGGCCAGCCCCAGCATTTT. It translates to CASSFRDRGQPQHF. Combining the CDR3 with reference TRBV28 and TRBJ1-5 gives the whole variable domain DVKVTQSSRYLVKRTGEKVFLECVQDMDHENMFWYRQDPGLGLRLIYFSYDVKMKEKGDIPEGYSVSREKKERFSLILESASTNQTSMYLCASSFRDRGQPQHFGDGTRLSIL.

J is TRBJ2-4 and V is TRBV4-2, with no clear D. Trimming took 2 bases from V and 0 from J, leaving 11 bases between them. The germline V gene encodes CDR1 LGHNA and CDR2 YNFKEQ. This CDR3 has 16 amino acids. CDR3 sequence reads: CASSQFGGLAKNIQYF. The CDR3 region has the DNA TGTGCCAGCAGCCAATTCGGCGGCTTAGCCAAAAACATTCAGTACTTC.

This clone occurred a few times. The gene calls are TRBV2 and TRBJ1-5, with 9 positions matching TRBD1. Trimming took 6 bases from V and 7 from J; bases not matched to a gene: 13. The CDR3 loop spans 16 amino acids. Germline-derived CDR1 and CDR2 are SNHLY and FYNNEI. For the CDR3, the DNA is TGTGCCAGCAGAGATACTCCGGGACAGGGAGAGCAGCCCCAGCATTTT. It is translated as CASRDTPGQGEQPQHF.

V and J are TRBV7-9 and TRBJ1-3, with D uncertain. Germline V gives CDR1 SEHNR, CDR2 FQNEAQ (reference sequence). This CDR3 region has 14 residues. Trimming removed 8 bases from V and 0 bases from J, with 11 bases in between. The CDR3 DNA reads TGTGCCAGCTACTTCGTCCTCTCTGGAAACACCATATATTTT. Protein product: CASYFVLSGNTIYF.

The rearrangement links TRBV14 to TRBJ2-2, with TRBD2 matching 9 bases. CDR3 size: 16 residues. Germline CDR1 reads SGHDN; CDR2 reads FVKESK. V lost 1 base and J lost 4; bases outside the gene matches: 4. The CDR3, as DNA: TGTGCCAGCAGCCAAGGCGGGAGGGGGCGCACCGGGGAGCTGTTTTTT. Amino acid sequence: CASSQGGRGRTGELFF.

This sequence joins TRBV7-9 and TRBJ2-1; D is unclear. Germline assignment: CDR1 SEHNR and CDR2 FQNEAQ (reference sequence). This CDR3 has 13 residues. V lost 2 bases and J 4 bases, leaving 6 bases between the germline ends. CDR3 coding DNA: TGTGCCAGCAGCTTAACGAGTTACAATGAGCAGTTCTTC. Its translation: CASSLTSYNEQFF.

The chain joins TRBV19 to TRBJ2-3; possibly TRBD2 for D (5 bases). V lost 5 bases to trimming and J lost 5 bases, with 14 bases between them. Germline V gene sequence: CDR1 LNHDA, CDR2 SQIVND (reference sequence). The CDR3 is 14 residues long. The CDR3 sequence: CASSPQIGRDTQYF. The CDR3 coding sequence is TGTGCCAGTAGTCCCCAAATAGGGAGAGATACGCAGTATTTT.

The chain couples TRBV19 to TRBJ1-4; D remains ambiguous. Trimming left V 5 bases short and J 5 bases short, with 15 bases between. In germline, CDR1 is LNHDA, CDR2 SQIVND (reference sequence). CDR3 length equals 15 residues. CDR3 residues: CASSPIPSRNEKLFF. The CDR3 DNA reads as TGTGCCAGTAGTCCCATCCCCTCTAGGAATGAAAAACTGTTTTTT.

This clone was recorded a few times. This sequence joins TRBV4-2 and TRBJ1-2; 7 nucleotides agree with TRBD1. The length of the CDR3 is 17 residues. V lost 4 bases and J lost 1; bases outside the gene matches: 12. CDR1 and CDR2 (germline): LGHNA, YNFKEQ. In DNA form, the CDR3 reads TGTGCCAGCAGCCCATCGGACCGGGACAGCCTTAACTATGGCTACACCTTC. This encodes CASSPSDRDSLNYGYTF.

On this clone itself: Other DNA sequences in this sample translate to the same CDR3. The rearrangement links TRBV11-3 to TRBJ1-1, with TRBD1 identical over 8 bases. CDR1 is SGHNT and CDR2 is YENEEA in the germline V gene. CDR3 size: 13 residues. V lost 1 base to trimming and J lost 6 bases; unmatched junction nucleotides: 1. Written as DNA, the CDR3 is TGTGCCAGCAGCTTAGGGACAGGGTCTGAAGCTTTCTTT. Amino acids: CASSLGTGSEAFF.